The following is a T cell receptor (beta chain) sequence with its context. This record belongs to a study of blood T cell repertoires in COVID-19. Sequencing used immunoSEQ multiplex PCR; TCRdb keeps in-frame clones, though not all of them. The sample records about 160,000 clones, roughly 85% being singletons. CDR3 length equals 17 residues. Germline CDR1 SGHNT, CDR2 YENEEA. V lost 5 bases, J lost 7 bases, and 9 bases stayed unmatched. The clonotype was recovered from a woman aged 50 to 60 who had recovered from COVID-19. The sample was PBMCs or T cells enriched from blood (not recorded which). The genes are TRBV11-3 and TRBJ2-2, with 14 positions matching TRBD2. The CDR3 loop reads CASSQGTSGSESGELFF. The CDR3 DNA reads TGTGCCAGCAGCCAGGGGACTAGCGGGAGCGAGAGCGGGGAGCTGTTTTTT.